This section outlines one T cell receptor beta chain sequence together with its context. Those who donated were healthy HIV-negative adults, with no recent acute infections or vaccinations reported. Within Nashville, Tennessee resided all donors, each a Caucasian adult. CD8 memory combined CD45RO+ cells with CCR7-negative CD45RA+ TemRA cells. The data stem from a study of shared clonotypes between healthy human individuals. The protocol was immunoSEQ multiplex PCR, while the TCRdb copy is restricted to in-frame clones and leaves out a portion. The profile shows about 100,000 clones, approximately 65% of them singletons. This sequence was found in a woman aged 25 to 39 in good health. Sequenced input: memory CD8+ T cells sorted from blood. Sample subset: CD45RO+ cells pooled with CCR7-negative TemRA cells.

Here the CDR3 DNA reads TGCGCCAGCAGCCAAGATGCCTTGAGGGGAAACACCATATATTTT. The encoded protein is CASSQDALRGNTIYF. The rearrangement uses TRBV4-1 and TRBJ1-3; D ambiguous. The V gene lost 0 bases and the J gene lost 4 bases, with 10 bases spanning the gap. The CDR3 has 15 residues. Germline values: CDR1 MGHRA, CDR2 YSYEKL.